A single sample gave rise to the 10 T cell receptor beta chains below, sequenced in a study of identical twins. TCRdb reprocessed the 5' RACE reads via MiXCR and lists one record per CDR3 protein. The data show 400,000 to 500,000 distinct CDR3 sequences, with 18% seen just once and less than 15% held by the top ten. The sample consisted of naive T cells sorted from blood. These receptors were collected from a man aged 45-60 years in good health.

The chain uses TRBV27 and TRBJ2-1, with D possibly being TRBD2 (6 bases). The V gene lost 3 bases and the J gene lost 12 bases, with 15 bases spanning the gap. Germline V lookup: CDR1 MNHEY, CDR2 SMNVEV (reference sequence). There are 13 residues in the CDR3. The DNA for the CDR3 is TGTGCCAGCAGTTTTGGGGGGACCATGAGGCAGTTCTTC. It codes for CASSFGGTMRQFF.

There are many counts of this clonotype. The chain has TRBV29-1 and TRBJ2-5; D is uncertain. Germline lookup yields CDR1 SQVTM and CDR2 ANQGSEA. This CDR3 comprises 11 residues. Trimming removed 4 bases at V and 4 bases at J, with 7 bases between. DNA for the CDR3: TGCAGCGTTGGTTGGGGAGAGACCCAGTACTTC. As protein: CSVGWGETQYF.

This clonotype showed up just a few times. CDR3 amino acids: CASSYDSGGRDTQYF. The CDR3 DNA is TGTGCCAGCAGTTACGATAGCGGCGGGAGGGATACCCAGTACTTC. This rearrangement joins TRBV6-5 to TRBJ2-5; the match to TRBD2 covers 9 bases. From germline, CDR1 is MNHEY and CDR2 SVGAGI. This CDR3 comprises 15 residues. The V and J ends lost 2 bases and 8 bases, in that order; junction bases with no gene match: 9.

This chain links TRBV12-5 with TRBJ2-7; the D gene is possibly TRBD1 (7 bases). The CDR3 has 18 residues. Germline V gene data show CDR1 as LGHNT and CDR2 as FRNRAP. V was cut by 9 bases and J by 0 bases, with 27 bases left in between. Written as DNA, the CDR3 is TGTGCTAGCCGGAGGGGGAGACAGGGATCTGTGGGCTCCTACGAGCAGTACTTC. As protein: CASRRGRQGSVGSYEQYF.

The V gene is TRBV7-2, the J gene TRBJ2-7, with D perhaps matching TRBD2 (7 bases). V gave up 2 bases and J gave up 4 bases, with 18 bases separating them. The CDR3 consists of 16 residues. In germline, CDR1 is SGHTA, CDR2 FQGNSA. CDR3 sequence (DNA): TGTGCCAGCAGCTTATCGGGGGCTAGCGGAAGATACGAGCAGTACTTC. Its protein product is CASSLSGASGRYEQYF.

This clonotype was counted ten times or more. The chain recombines TRBV5-1 with TRBJ1-1; no reliable D call. This CDR3 comprises 13 residues. Trimming pared 0 bases from V and 3 bases from J, leaving 6 bases between. In germline, CDR1 is SGHRS, CDR2 YFSETQ. The CDR3 is CASSLVADTEAFF. The CDR3 DNA follows: TGCGCCAGCAGCTTGGTGGCAGACACTGAAGCTTTCTTT.

The chain links TRBV5-1 to TRBJ1-4, with D possibly being TRBD1 (5 bases). The V end lost 4 bases, the J end lost 0 bases, and 10 bases lay between the germline ends. The germline gives CDR1 SGHRS, CDR2 YFSETQ. The CDR3 spans 15 residues. The CDR3 DNA reads TGCGCCAGCAGCCCCCGGGGGGCAACTAATGAAAAACTGTTTTTT. This gives the protein CASSPRGATNEKLFF.

The genes are TRBV7-3 and TRBJ1-1; no firm D call. Germline V gene data show CDR1 as SGHTA and CDR2 as FQGTGA. Trimming took off 2 bases at V and 12 bases at J, with 25 bases between the two ends. The CDR3 spans 16 residues. Here the CDR3 DNA reads TGTGCCAGCAGCTTACACCCGAGGGCCAGGCAGTCGGAAACTTTCTTT. Translated: CASSLHPRARQSETFF.

This clonotype was seen a few times. The chain joins TRBV29-1 to TRBJ2-3; TRBD2 is a possible D gene (6 bases). Trimming stripped 1 base from V and 0 bases from J, with 11 bases between. CDR1 and CDR2 (germline): SQVTM, ANQGSEA. This CDR3 region has 15 residues. The CDR3 nucleotides are TGCAGCGTTGAAGGTGGGGGGACTAGCACAGATACGCAGTATTTT. Translating it yields CSVEGGGTSTDTQYF.

This clonotype was counted at least ten times. V gene TRBV11-1 combines with J gene TRBJ2-2; 9 nucleotides agree with TRBD1. The CDR3 sequence is 19 residues long. With V trimmed by 5 bases and J by 4 bases, 17 bases remained unmatched. Germline-derived CDR1 and CDR2 are SGHAT and FQDESV (reference sequence). In DNA form, the CDR3 reads TGTGCCAGCAGCCATAACCAAATGACCGGGACAGGGAGCACCGGGGAGCTGTTTTTT. This codes for CASSHNQMTGTGSTGELFF.